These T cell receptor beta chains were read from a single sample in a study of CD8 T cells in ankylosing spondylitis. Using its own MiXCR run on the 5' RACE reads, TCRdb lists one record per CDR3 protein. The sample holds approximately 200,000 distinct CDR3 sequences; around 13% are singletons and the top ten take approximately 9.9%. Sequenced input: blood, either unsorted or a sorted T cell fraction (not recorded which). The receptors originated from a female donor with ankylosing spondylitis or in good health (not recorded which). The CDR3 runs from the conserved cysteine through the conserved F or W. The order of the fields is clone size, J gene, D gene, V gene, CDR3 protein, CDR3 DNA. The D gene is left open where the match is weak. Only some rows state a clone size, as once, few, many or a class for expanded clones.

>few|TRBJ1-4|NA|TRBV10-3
CAIRPGLNEKLFF
TGTGCCATCAGGCCAGGCTTAAATGAAAAACTGTTTTTT
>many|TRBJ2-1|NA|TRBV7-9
CASSFGGGLARAREQFF
TGTGCCAGCAGCTTTGGGGGCGGGCTAGCCCGAGCACGAGAGCAGTTCTTC
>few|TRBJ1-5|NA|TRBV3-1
CASSQTWNQPQHF
TGTGCCAGCAGCCAGACATGGAATCAGCCCCAGCATTTT
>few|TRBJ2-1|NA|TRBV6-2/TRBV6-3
CASSYDVEQFF
TGTGCCAGCAGTTACGACGTTGAGCAGTTCTTC
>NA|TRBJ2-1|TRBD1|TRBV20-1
CSAAGTGSLNEQFF
TGCAGTGCGGCCGGGACAGGGAGCCTGAATGAGCAGTTCTTC
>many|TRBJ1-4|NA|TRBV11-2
CASRVGGQPNEKLFF
TGTGCCAGCAGAGTCGGGGGGCAACCCAATGAAAAACTGTTTTTT
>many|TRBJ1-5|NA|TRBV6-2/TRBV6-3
CASSRGGDQPQHF
TGTGCCAGCAGCCGGGGGGGCGATCAGCCCCAGCATTTT
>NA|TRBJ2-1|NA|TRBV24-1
CATSDRTPQFDEQFF
TGTGCCACCAGTGACCGGACACCGCAGTTTGATGAGCAGTTCTTC
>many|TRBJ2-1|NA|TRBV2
CASSVRDEQFF
TGTGCCAGCAGTGTGAGAGATGAGCAGTTCTTC
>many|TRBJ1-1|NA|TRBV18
CASSSVQDAEAFF
TGTGCCAGCTCATCGGTTCAAGACGCTGAAGCTTTCTTT
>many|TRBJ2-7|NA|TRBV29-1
CSVLQSSYEQYF
TGCAGCGTTCTCCAGAGCTCCTACGAGCAGTACTTC
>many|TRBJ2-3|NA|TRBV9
CASSVDLAGVYPQYF
TGTGCCAGCAGCGTAGATCTGGCAGGCGTTTACCCGCAGTATTTT
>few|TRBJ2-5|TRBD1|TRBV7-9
CASSVTGTAKETQYF
TGTGCCAGCAGCGTCACCGGGACAGCGAAAGAGACCCAGTACTTC
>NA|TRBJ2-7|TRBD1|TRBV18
CASSRGQGSPYEQDF
TGTGCCAGCTCACGCGGACAGGGTTCCCCCTACGAGCAGGACTTC
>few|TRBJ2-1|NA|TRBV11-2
CASSLWPDNEQFF
TGTGCCAGCAGCTTATGGCCAGACAATGAGCAGTTCTTC
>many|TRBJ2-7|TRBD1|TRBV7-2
CASTRGQGYYEQYF
TGTGCCAGCACCCGCGGACAGGGTTACTACGAGCAGTACTTC
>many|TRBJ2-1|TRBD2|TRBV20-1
CSAVGLAGDNEQFF
TGCAGTGCGGTGGGACTAGCAGGGGACAATGAGCAGTTCTTC
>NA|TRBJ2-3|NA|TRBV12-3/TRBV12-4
CASSYPPPRWDTQYF
TGTGCCAGCAGTTATCCCCCCCCGAGGTGGGATACGCAGTATTTT
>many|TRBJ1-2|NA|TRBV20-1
CSARDGVELYGYTF
TGCAGTGCTAGAGATGGGGTGGAACTTTATGGCTACACCTTC
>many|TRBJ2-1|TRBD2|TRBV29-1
CSVASGGPGDEQFF
TGCAGCGTTGCTTCGGGAGGGCCGGGGGATGAGCAGTTCTTC
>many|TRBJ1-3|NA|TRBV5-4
CASSPSGNTIYF
TGTGCCAGCAGCCCCTCTGGAAACACCATATATTTT
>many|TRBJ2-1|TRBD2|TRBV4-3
CASSHLAGANNEQFF
TGCGCCAGCAGCCATCTAGCGGGAGCGAATAATGAGCAGTTCTTC
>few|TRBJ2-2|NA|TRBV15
CATSSVNQGRANTGELFF
TGTGCCACCAGCAGCGTTAACCAGGGACGAGCGAACACCGGGGAGCTGTTTTTT
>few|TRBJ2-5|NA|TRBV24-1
CATQAEETQYF
TGTGCCACCCAGGCAGAAGAGACCCAGTACTTC
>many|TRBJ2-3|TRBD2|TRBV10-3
CASQAGGSTDTQYF
TGTGCCAGCCAAGCGGGAGGCTCGACAGATACGCAGTATTTT
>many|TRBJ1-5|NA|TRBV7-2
CASSFLGVVDQPQHF
TGTGCCAGCAGCTTCCTGGGGGTTGTTGATCAGCCCCAGCATTTT
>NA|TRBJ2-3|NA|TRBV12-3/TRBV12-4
CASNLAGTDTQYF
TGTGCCAGCAACCTGGCTGGCACAGATACGCAGTATTTT
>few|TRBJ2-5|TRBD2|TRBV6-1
CASGGGLAGETQYF
TGTGCCAGCGGGGGAGGACTAGCAGGCGAGACCCAGTACTTC
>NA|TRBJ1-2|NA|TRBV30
CAWAEEGYYGYTF
TGTGCCTGGGCCGAGGAGGGGTACTATGGCTACACCTTC
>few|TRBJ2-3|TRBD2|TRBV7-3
CASSPSGRAESAQYF
TGTGCCAGCAGCCCTAGCGGGAGGGCCGAGTCGGCACAGTATTTT
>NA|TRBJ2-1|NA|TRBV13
CASSTRGEQFF
TGTGCCAGCAGCACTCGGGGTGAGCAGTTCTTC
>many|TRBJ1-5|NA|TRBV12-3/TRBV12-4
CASSFGEDQPQHF
TGTGCCAGCAGTTTTGGGGAGGATCAGCCCCAGCATTTT
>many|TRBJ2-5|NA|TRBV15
CATSRDLSSGRNRPYQETQYF
TGTGCCACCAGCAGAGATTTGAGTTCTGGCCGGAACAGGCCGTACCAAGAGACCCAGTACTTC
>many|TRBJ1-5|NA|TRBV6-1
CASSTQTGANQPQHF
TGTGCCAGCAGTACCCAAACGGGCGCTAATCAGCCCCAGCATTTT
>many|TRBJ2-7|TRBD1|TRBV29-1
CSVSGQGAYEQYF
TGCAGCGTTTCCGGACAGGGGGCCTACGAGCAGTACTTC
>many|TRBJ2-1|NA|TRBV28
CASRASVMSSYNEQFF
TGTGCCAGCAGGGCAAGCGTAATGAGCTCCTACAATGAGCAGTTCTTC
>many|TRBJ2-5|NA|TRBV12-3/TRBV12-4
CASSSDSEETQYF
TGTGCCAGCAGTTCTGACAGTGAAGAGACCCAGTACTTC